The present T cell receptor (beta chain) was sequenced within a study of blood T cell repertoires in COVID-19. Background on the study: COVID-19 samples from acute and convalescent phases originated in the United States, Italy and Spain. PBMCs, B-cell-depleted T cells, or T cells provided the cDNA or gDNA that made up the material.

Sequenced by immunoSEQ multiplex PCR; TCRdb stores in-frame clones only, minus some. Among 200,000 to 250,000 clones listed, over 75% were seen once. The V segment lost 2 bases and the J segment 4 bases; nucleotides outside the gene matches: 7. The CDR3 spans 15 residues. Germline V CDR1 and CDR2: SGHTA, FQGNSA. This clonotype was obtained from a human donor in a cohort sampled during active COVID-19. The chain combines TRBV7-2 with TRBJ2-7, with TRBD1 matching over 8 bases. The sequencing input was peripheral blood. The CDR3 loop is CASSLSRDRGYEQYF. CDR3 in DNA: TGTGCCAGCAGCTTAAGTCGCGACAGGGGATACGAGCAGTACTTC. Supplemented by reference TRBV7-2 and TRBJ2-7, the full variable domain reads GAGVSQSPSNKVTEKGKDVELRCDPISGHTALYWYRQSLGQGLEFLIYFQGNSAPDKSGLPSDRFSAERTGGSVSTLTIQRTQQEDSAVYLCASSLSRDRGYEQYFGPGTRLTVT.